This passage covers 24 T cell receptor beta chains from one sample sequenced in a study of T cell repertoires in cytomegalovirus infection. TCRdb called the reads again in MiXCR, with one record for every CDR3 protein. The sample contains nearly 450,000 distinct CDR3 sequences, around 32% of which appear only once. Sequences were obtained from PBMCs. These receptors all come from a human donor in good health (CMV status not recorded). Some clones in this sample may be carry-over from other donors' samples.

In DNA form, the CDR3 reads TGCGCCAGCAGCGAGACAGTTATGAACACTGAAGCTTTCTTT. Translated, it gives CASSETVMNTEAFF. V usage is TRBV5-1 and J usage is TRBJ1-1; the D gene is possibly TRBD1 (5 bases). The CDR3 consists of 14 residues. V was shortened by 4 bases and J by 0 bases, with 10 bases between the two germline ends. From germline, CDR1 is SGHRS and CDR2 YFSETQ.

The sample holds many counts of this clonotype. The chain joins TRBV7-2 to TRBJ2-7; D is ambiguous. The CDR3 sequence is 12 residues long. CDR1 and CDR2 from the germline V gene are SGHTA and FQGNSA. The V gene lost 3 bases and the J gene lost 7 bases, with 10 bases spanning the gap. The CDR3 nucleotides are TGTGCCAGCAGCTTGGAGTTCTGGGAGCAGTACTTC. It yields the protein CASSLEFWEQYF.

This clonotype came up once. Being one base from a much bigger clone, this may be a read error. The CDR3 protein is CASSQGTALDVLLF. The CDR3 region has the DNA TGCGCCAGCAGCCAAGGGACAGCCTTGGACGTGCTGTTGTTT. The chain carries TRBV4-1 and TRBJ1-4; D is perhaps TRBD1 (6 bases). In germline, CDR1 is MGHRA, CDR2 YSYEKL. The CDR3 is 14 amino acids.

The DNA of the CDR3 is TGTGCCAGCAGCAAGACGGGGGCACGGTCACCCCTCCACTTT. This gives the protein CASSKTGARSPLHF. This chain uses TRBV12-3 or TRBV12-4 with TRBJ1-6; weak D call: TRBD1 (6 bases). With 6 bases removed from V and 10 bases from J, the gap between germline ends came to 16 bases. The CDR3 has 14 amino acids.

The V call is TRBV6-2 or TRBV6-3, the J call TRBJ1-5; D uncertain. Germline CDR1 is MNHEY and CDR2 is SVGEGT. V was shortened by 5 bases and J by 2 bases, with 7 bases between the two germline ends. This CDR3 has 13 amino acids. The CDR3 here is CASSTSRNQPQHF. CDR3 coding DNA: TGTGCCAGCAGTACCTCTCGCAATCAGCCCCAGCATTTT.

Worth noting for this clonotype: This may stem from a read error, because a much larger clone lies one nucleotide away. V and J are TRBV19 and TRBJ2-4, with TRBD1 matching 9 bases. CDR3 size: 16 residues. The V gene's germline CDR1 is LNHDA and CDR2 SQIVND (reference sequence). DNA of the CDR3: TGTGCCAGTAGTATGTGGACAGGGGAAGCCAAAAACATTAAGTACTTC. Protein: CASSMWTGEAKNIKYF.

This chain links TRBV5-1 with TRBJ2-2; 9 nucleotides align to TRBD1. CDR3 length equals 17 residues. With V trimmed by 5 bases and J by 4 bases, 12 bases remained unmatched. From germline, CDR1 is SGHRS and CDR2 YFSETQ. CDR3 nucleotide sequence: TGCGCCAGCAGAGGGGGGTCCGGGACAGGGAGCACCGGGGAGCTGTTTTTT. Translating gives CASRGGSGTGSTGELFF. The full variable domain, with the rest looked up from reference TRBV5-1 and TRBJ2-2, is KAGVTQTPRYLIKTRGQQVTLSCSPISGHRSVSWYQQTPGQGLQFLFEYFSETQRNKGNFPGRFSGRQFSNSRSEMNVSTLELGDSALYLCASRGGSGTGSTGELFFGEGSRLTVL.

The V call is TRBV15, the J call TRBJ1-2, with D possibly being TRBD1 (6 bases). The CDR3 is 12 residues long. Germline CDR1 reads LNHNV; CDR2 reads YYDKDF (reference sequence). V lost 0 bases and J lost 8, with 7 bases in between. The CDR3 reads CATSREQGGYTF. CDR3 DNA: TGTGCCACCAGCAGAGAACAGGGCGGCTACACCTTC.

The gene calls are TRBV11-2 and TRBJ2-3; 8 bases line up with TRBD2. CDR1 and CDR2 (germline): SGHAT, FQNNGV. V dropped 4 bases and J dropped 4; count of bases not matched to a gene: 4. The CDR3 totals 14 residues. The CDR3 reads CASSSGLASDTQYF. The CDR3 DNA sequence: TGTGCCAGCAGCTCCGGACTAGCCTCAGATACGCAGTATTTT.

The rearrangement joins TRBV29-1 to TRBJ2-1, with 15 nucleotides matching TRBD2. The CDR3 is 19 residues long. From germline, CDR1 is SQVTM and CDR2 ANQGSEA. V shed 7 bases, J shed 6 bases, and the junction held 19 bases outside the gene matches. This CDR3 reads CSGSRRRTSGGGLINEQFF. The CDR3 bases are TGCAGCGGATCGCGTCGCCGGACTAGCGGGGGGGGTTTGATCAATGAGCAGTTCTTC.

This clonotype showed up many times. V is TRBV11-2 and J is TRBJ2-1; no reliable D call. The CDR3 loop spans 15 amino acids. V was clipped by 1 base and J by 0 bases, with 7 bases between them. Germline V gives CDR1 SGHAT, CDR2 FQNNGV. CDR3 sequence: CASSLAVPSYNEQFF. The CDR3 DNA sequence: TGTGCCAGCAGCTTAGCCGTCCCCTCCTACAATGAGCAGTTCTTC.

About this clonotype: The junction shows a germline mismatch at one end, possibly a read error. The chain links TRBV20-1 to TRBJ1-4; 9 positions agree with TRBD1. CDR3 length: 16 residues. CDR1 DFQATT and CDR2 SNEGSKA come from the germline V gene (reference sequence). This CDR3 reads CSATDRGNEGNEKMFF. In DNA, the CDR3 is TGCAGTGCCACTGACAGGGGGAATGAGGGGAATGAAAAAATGTTTTTT.

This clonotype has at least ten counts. The CDR3 region is CASSFRQADIQYF. DNA of the CDR3: TGTGCCAGCAGCTTTAGACAGGCAGACATTCAGTACTTC. The J gene is TRBJ2-4, the V gene TRBV7-2, with D possibly being TRBD1 (6 bases). Trimming pared 3 bases from V and 8 bases from J, leaving 11 bases between. The CDR3 runs to 13 residues. Germline V lookup: CDR1 SGHTA, CDR2 FQGNSA.

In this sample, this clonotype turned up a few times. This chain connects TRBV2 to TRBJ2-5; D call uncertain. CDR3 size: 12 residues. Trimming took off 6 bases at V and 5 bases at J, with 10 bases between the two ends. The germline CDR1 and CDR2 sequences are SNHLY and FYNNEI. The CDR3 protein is CASRDPTETQYF. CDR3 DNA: TGTGCCAGCAGGGACCCCACGGAGACCCAGTACTTC.

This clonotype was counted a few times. The DNA of the CDR3 is TGTGCCAGCTCACCGCCCGACAGGGCGGGTGAGCAGTTCTTC. Translation gives CASSPPDRAGEQFF. The V and J genes are TRBV18 and TRBJ2-1, with TRBD1 matching 7 bases. After removal of 3 bases from V and 9 bases from J, the junction contained 8 bases not matched to a gene. CDR3 length equals 14 residues. The germline gives CDR1 KGHSH, CDR2 LQKENI.

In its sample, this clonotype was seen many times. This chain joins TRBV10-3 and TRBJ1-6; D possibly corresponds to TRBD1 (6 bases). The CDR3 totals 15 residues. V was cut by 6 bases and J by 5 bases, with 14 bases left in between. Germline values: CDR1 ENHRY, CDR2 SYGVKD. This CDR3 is CAIRGETGNNSPLHF. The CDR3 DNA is TGTGCCATCAGAGGGGAGACAGGCAATAATTCACCCCTCCACTTT.

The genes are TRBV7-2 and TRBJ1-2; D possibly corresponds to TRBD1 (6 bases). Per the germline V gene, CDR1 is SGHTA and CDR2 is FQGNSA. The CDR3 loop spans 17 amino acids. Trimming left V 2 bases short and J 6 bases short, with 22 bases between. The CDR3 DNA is TGTGCCAGCAGCTTAAAAAGGGGGAGTGGGACCTCGAATGGCTACACCTTC. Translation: CASSLKRGSGTSNGYTF.

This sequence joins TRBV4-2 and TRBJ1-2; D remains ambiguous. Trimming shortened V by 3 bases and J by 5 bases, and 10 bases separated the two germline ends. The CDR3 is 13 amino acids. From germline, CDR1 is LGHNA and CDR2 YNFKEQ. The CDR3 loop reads CASSHPGKYGYTF. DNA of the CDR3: TGTGCCAGCAGCCACCCAGGAAAGTATGGCTACACCTTC.

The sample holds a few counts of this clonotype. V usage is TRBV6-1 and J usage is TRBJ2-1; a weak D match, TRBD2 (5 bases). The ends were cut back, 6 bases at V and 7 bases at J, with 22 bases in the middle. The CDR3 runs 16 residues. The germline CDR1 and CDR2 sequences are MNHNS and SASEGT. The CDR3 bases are TGTGCCAGCAGCGAGTCGACTACCCTCAGCGAAAATGAGCAGTTCTTC. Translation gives CASSESTTLSENEQFF.

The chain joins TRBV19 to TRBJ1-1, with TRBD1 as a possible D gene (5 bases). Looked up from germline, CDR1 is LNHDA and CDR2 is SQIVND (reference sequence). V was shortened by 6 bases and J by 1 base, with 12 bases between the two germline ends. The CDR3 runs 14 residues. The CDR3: CASSQGLGNTEAFF. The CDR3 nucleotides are TGTGCCAGTAGCCAGGGATTGGGGAACACTGAAGCTTTCTTT. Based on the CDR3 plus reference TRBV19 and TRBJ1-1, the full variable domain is DGGITQSPKYLFRKEGQNVTLSCEQNLNHDAMYWYRQDPGQGLRLIYYSQIVNDFQKGDIAEGYSVSREKKESFPLTVTSAQKNPTAFYLCASSQGLGNTEAFFGQGTRLTVV.

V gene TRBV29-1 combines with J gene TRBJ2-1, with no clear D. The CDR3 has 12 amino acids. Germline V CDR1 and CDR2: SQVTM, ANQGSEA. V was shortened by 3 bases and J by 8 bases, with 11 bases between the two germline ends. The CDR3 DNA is TGCAGCGTTGACGTACCAGGAGATGAGCAGTTCTTC. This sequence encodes CSVDVPGDEQFF.

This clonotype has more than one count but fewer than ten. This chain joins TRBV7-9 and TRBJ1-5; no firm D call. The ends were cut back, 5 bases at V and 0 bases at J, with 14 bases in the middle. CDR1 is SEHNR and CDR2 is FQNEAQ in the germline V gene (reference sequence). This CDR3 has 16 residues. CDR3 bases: TGTGCCAGCAGCAAGGGAACTTCCGATAGCAATCAGCCCCAGCATTTT. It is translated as CASSKGTSDSNQPQHF.

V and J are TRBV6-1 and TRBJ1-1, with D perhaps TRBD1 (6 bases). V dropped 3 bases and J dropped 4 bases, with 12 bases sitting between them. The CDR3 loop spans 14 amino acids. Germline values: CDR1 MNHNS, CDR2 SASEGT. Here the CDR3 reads CASSDSGAGTEAFF. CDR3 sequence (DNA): TGTGCCAGCAGTGATTCGGGGGCGGGCACTGAAGCTTTCTTT.

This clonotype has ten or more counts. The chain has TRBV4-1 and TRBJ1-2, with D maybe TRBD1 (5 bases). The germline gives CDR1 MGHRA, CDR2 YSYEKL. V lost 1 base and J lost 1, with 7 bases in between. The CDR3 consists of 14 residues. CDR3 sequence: CASSQVGGNYGYTF. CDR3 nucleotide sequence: TGCGCCAGCAGCCAAGTCGGGGGTAACTATGGCTACACCTTC.